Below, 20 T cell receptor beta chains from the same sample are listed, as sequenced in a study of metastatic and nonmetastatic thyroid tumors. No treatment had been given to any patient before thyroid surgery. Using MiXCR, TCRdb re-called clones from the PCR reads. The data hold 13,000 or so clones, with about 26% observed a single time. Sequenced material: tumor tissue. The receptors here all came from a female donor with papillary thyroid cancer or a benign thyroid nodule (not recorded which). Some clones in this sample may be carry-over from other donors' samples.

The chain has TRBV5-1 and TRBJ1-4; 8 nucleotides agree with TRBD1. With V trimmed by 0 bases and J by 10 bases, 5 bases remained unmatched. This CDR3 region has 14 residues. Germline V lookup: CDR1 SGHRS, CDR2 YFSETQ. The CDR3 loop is CASSLGDRGGKLFF. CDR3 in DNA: TGCGCCAGCAGCTTGGGTGACAGGGGAGGAAAACTGTTTTTT.

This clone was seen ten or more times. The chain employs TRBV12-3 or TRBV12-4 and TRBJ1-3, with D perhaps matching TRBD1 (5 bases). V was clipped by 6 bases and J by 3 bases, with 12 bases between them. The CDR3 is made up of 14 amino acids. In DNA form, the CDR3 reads TGTGCCAGCAGCCTCCGGGGGTTTGGAAACACCATATATTTT. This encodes CASSLRGFGNTIYF.

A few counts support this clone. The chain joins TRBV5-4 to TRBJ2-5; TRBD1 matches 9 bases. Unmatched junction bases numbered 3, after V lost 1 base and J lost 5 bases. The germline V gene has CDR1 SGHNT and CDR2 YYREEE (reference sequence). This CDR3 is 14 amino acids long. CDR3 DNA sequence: TGTGCCAGCAGCTTGACAGGGGGCTTGGAGACCCAGTACTTC. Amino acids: CASSLTGGLETQYF.

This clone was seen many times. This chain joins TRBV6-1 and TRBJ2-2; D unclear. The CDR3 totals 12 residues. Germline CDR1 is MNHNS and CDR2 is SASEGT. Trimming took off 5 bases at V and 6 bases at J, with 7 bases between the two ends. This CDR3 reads CASSPTAGELFF. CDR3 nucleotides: TGTGCCAGCAGTCCAACCGCCGGGGAGCTGTTTTTT.

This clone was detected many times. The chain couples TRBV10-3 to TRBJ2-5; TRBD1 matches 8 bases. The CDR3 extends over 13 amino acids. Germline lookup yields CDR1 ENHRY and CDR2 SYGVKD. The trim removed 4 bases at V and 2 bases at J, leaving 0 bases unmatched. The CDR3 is CAISGTGQETQYF. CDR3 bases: TGTGCCATCAGTGGGACAGGGCAAGAGACCCAGTACTTC.

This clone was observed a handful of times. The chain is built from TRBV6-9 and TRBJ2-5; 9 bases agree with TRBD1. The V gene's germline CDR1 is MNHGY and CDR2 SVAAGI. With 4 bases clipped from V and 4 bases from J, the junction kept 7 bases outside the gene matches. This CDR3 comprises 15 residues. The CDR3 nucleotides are TGTGCCAGCAGTTTTCCTACAGGGGGCAGAGAGACCCAGTACTTC. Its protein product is CASSFPTGGRETQYF.

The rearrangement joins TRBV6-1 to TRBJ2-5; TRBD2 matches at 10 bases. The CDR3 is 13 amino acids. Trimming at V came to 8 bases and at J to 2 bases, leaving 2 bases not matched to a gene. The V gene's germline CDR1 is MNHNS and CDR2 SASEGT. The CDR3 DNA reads TGTGCCAGCGGGACTAGCGAGCAAGAGACCCAGTACTTC. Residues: CASGTSEQETQYF.

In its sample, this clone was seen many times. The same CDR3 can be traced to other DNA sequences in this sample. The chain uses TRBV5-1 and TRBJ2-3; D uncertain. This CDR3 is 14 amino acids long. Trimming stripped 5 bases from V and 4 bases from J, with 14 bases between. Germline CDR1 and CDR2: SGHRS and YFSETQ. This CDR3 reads CASRTTGSSDTQYF. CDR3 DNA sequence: TGCGCCAGCAGAACGACGGGTTCATCAGATACGCAGTATTTT.

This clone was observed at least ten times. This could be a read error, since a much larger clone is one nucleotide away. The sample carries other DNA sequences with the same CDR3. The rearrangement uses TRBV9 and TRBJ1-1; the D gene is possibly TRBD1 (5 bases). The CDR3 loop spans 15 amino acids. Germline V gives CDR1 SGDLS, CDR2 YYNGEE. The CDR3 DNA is TGTGCCAGCAGTCGGGGCCCGGGCATCGACACTGAAGCTTTCTTC. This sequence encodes CASSRGPGIDTEAFF. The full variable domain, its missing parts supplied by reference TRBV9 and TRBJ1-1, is DSGVTQTPKHLITATGQRVTLRCSPRSGDLSVYWYQQSLDQGLQFLIQYYNGEERAKGNILERFSAQQFPDLHSELNLSSLELGDSALYFCASSRGPGIDTEAFFGQGTRLTVV.

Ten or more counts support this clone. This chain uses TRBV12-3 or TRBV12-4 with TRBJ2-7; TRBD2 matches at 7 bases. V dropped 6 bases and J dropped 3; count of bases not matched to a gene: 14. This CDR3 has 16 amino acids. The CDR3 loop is CASRPPPAGAVYEQYF. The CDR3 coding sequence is TGTGCCAGCAGACCCCCCCCGGCGGGAGCTGTCTACGAGCAGTACTTC.

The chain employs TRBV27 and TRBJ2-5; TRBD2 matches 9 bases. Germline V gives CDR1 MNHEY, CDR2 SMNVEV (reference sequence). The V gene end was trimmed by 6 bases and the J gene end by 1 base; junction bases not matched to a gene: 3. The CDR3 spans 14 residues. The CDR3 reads CASRRLAAQETQYF. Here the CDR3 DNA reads TGTGCCAGCAGGAGACTAGCGGCCCAAGAGACCCAGTACTTC.

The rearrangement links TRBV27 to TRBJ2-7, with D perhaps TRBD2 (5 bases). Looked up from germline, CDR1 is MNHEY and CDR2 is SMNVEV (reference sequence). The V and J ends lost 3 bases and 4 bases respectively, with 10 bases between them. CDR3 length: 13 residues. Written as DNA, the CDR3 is TGTGCCAGCAGTTTGGGCAGGACTTACGAGCAGTACTTC. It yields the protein CASSLGRTYEQYF.

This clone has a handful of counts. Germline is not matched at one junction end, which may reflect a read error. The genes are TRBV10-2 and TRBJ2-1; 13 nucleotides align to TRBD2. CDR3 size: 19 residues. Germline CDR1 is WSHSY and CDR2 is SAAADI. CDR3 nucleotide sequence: TGCGCCAGCAGTCAGTCCCAGACCGGGACTAGCGGGGCCCGCAATGAGCAGTTCTTC. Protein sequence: CASSQSQTGTSGARNEQFF.

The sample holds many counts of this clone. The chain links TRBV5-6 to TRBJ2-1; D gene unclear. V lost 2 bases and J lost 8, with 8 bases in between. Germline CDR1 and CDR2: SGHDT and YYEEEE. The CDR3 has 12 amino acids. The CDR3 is CASSLRYDEQFF. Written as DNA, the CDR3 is TGTGCCAGCAGCTTAAGATACGATGAGCAGTTCTTC.

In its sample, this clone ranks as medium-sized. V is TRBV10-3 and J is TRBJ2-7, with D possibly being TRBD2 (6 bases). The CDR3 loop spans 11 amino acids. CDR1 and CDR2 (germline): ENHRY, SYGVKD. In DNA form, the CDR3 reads TGTTTTTATCGGGGGTGCTACGAGCAGTACTTC. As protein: CFYRGCYEQYF.

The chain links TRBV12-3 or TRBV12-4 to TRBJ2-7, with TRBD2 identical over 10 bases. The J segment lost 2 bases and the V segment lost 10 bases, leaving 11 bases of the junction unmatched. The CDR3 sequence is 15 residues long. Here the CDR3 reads CANRLSSGGPYEQYF. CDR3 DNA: TGTGCCAACAGGTTATCTAGCGGGGGACCCTACGAGCAGTACTTC.

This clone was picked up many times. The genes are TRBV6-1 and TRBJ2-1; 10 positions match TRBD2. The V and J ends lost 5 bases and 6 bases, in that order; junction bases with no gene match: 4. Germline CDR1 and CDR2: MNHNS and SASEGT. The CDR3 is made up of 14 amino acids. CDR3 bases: TGTGCCAGCAGTCGTCTAGCGGGAGCCAATGAGCAGTTCTTC. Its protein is CASSRLAGANEQFF.

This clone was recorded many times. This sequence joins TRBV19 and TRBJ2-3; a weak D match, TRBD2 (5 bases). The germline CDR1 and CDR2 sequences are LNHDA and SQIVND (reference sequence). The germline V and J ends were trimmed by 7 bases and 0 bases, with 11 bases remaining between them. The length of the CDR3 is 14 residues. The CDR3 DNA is TGTGCCAGTAATCGCGGCGGGAGCACAGATACGCAGTATTTT. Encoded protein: CASNRGGSTDTQYF.

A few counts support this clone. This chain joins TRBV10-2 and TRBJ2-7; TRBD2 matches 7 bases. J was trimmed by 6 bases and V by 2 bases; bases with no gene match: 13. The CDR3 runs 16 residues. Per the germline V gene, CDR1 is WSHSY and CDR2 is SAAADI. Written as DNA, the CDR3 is TGCGCCAGCAGTGAGCGCCGGACTAGTAGGGGTAGCGAGCAGTACTTC. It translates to CASSERRTSRGSEQYF.

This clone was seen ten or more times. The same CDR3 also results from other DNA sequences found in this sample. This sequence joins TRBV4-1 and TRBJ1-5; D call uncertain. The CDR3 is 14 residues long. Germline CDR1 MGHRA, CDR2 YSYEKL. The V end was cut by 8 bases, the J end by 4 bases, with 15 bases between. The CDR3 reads CASARGSRNQPQHF. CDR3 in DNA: TGCGCCAGCGCCCGGGGATCCCGTAATCAGCCCCAGCATTTT.